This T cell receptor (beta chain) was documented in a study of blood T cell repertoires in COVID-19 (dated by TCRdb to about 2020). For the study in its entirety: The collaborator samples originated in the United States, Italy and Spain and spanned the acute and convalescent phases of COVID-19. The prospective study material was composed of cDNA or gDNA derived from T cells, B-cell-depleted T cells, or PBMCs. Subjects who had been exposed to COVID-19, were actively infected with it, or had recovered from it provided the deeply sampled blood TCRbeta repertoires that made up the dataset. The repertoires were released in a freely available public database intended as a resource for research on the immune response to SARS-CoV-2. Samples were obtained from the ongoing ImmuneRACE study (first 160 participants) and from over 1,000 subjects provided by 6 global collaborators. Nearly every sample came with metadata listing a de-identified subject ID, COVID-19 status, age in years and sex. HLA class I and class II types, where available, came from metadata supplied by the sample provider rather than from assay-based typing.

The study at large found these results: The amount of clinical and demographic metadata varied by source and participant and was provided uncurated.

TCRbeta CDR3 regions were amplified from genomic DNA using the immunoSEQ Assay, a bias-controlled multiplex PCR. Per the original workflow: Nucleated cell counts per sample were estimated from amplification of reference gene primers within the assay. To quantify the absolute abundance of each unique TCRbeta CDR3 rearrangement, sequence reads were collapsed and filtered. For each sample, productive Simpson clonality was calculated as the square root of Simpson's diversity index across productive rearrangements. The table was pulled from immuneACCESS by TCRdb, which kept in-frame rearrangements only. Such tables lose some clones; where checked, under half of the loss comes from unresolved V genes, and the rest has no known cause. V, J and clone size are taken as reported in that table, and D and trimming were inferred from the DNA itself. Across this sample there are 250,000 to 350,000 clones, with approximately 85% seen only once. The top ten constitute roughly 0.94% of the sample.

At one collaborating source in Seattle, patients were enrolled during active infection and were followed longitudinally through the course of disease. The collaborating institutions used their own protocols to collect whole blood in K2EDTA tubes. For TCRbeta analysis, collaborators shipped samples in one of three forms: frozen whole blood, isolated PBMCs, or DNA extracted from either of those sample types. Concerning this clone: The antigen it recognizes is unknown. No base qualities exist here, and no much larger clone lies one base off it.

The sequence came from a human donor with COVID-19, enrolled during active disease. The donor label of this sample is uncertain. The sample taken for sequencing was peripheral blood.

The base sequence is TGCAGCGTTGGCGAGGCCGAAGGTGAAAAACTGTTTTTT. Translated, this gives CSVGEAEGEKLFF. This sequence uses TRBV29-1 and TRBJ1-4, with the D gene call left open. Looking up the germline V gene yields CDR1 SQVTM and CDR2 ANQGSEA. V is reduced by 4 bases and J by 7 bases, leaving a spacing of 13 bases between them. Measured from the cysteine to the phenylalanine, the CDR3 is 13 residues long. Only the CDR3 DNA stays, 39 bases, in frame from base 1.